A single sample gave rise to the 5 T cell receptor beta chains below, sequenced in a study of blood T cell repertoires in COVID-19. The table came from immunoSEQ multiplex PCR; TCRdb's copy has only in-frame clones and leaves some out. The table shows about 180,000 clones, with about nine tenths occurring only once. The source material was peripheral blood. The receptors were gathered from a man younger than 30 who had recovered from COVID-19.

The chain links TRBV7-9 to TRBJ1-1; TRBD1 agrees at 7 bases. The CDR3 contains 15 residues. CDR1 is SEHNR, CDR2 FQNEAQ, per germline (reference sequence). J gave up 1 base and V 3 bases, and 5 bases lay outside the gene matches. The CDR3 reads CASSLTGSENTEAFF. Written as DNA, the CDR3 is TGTGCCAGCAGCTTGACAGGGTCGGAGAACACTGAAGCTTTCTTT.

The chain links TRBV28 to TRBJ2-2; 10 bases are a match to TRBD1. V gave up 3 bases and J gave up 1 base; unmatched junction bases: 11. From germline, CDR1 is MDHEN and CDR2 SYDVKM. The CDR3 runs 19 residues. CDR3 in amino acids: CASSFRQGAGGVNTGELFF. CDR3 coding DNA: TGTGCCAGCAGTTTCCGACAGGGGGCGGGAGGTGTGAACACCGGGGAGCTGTTTTTT.

The chain couples TRBV29-1 to TRBJ1-2; 7 bases are a match to TRBD1. With V trimmed by 6 bases and J by 8 bases, 15 bases remained unmatched. CDR3 size: 14 residues. Germline values: CDR1 SQVTM, CDR2 ANQGSEA. The CDR3 coding sequence is TGCAGCGTCGCTCCGGAGGGGGCACGAGACGGCTACACCTTC. Encoded protein: CSVAPEGARDGYTF. The variable domain in full, with the rest retrieved from reference TRBV29-1 and TRBJ1-2, is SAVISQKPSRDICQRGTSLTIQCQVDSQVTMMFWYRQQPGQSLTLIATANQGSEATYESGFVIDKFPISRPNLTFSTLTVSNMSPEDSSIYLCSVAPEGARDGYTFGSGTRLTVV.

CDR3 sequence reads: CASSQERDGRGITQPQHF. CDR3 DNA sequence: TGTGCCAGCAGCCAAGAACGTGATGGGAGGGGGATCACTCAGCCCCAGCATTTT. The chain couples TRBV4-2 to TRBJ1-5, with a tentative D call TRBD1 (6 bases). V shed 0 bases and J shed 6 bases, with 21 bases lying between them. CDR1 is LGHNA, CDR2 YNFKEQ, per germline. The CDR3 is 18 amino acids.

The chain links TRBV5-1 to TRBJ1-6; no reliable D call. This CDR3 has 14 residues. CDR1 SGHRS and CDR2 YFSETQ come from the germline V gene. With 2 bases removed from V and 4 bases from J, the gap between germline ends came to 7 bases. The CDR3 here is CASSFGEYNSPLHF. Written as DNA, the CDR3 is TGCGCCAGCAGCTTCGGGGAATATAATTCACCCCTCCACTTT.